This TCR beta chain was recorded in a study of siplizumab effects on memory and regulatory T cells. Deletions cut 4 bases from V and 2 bases from J, with 15 bases between. The germline gives CDR1 SGHTA, CDR2 FQGTGA. CDR3 length: 16 amino acids. Study-wide findings and caveats: Unstimulated subsets captured only a minor fraction of alloreactive clones. Suppressive function of proliferating Tregs from siplizumab cultures was not confirmed. Siplizumab led to significantly less abundant alloreactive sequences that could be traced back to unstimulated CD4+ memory cells.

Turning to this clone: The antigen remains unidentified.

The protocol was immunoSEQ multiplex PCR, while the TCRdb copy is restricted to in-frame clones and leaves out a portion. Seen here are 87,000 or so clones, 85% to 90% observed once, and the top ten hold 15%. This chain links TRBV7-3 with TRBJ2-1; tentatively, D is TRBD2 (5 bases). Sample: CD4+ T cells sorted from blood. The clonotype comes from a human donor in good health. In DNA, the CDR3 is TGTGCCAGCAGCTCCCTCGCGGGTAGCGCCTACAATGAGCAGTTCTTC. Amino acids: CASSSLAGSAYNEQFF.